These T cell receptor beta chains were read from a single sample in a study of blood T cell repertoires in COVID-19. TCRdb keeps only in-frame clones here, not all; method: immunoSEQ multiplex PCR. The data hold tens of thousands of clones, with approximately 89% observed a single time. The sample taken for sequencing was peripheral blood. The receptor set was obtained from a woman aged 65 to 85 with acute or convalescent COVID-19. CDR3s include the opening cysteine and the closing phenylalanine or tryptophan. D genes are given only for firm matches. Size values are once, few and many counts, or a class for expanded clones, and some rows have none.

V: TRBV7-9
D: NA
J: TRBJ2-7
size: NA
DNA: TGTGCCAGCAGCTTACGGGACGAGCAGTACTTC
CDR3: CASSLRDEQYF

V: TRBV19
D: TRBD2
J: TRBJ2-2
size: NA
DNA: TGTGCCAGTAGTATAGCTCTTAGCGGGGGGCGCACCGGGGAGCTGTTTTTT
CDR3: CASSIALSGGRTGELFF

V: TRBV28
D: NA
J: TRBJ1-5
size: NA
DNA: TGTGCCTCCCTCGGGGGGTTTCCGCAGCCCCAGCATTTT
CDR3: CASLGGFPQPQHF

V: TRBV6-2/TRBV6-3
D: NA
J: TRBJ2-7
size: NA
DNA: TGTGCCAGCAGTTACCAGGGGGGTAGCTCCTACGAGCAGTACTTC
CDR3: CASSYQGGSSYEQYF

V: TRBV6-5
D: NA
J: TRBJ1-1
size: NA
DNA: TGTGCCAGCACAATAACTACCATGAACGCTGAAGCTTTCTTT
CDR3: CASTITTMNAEAFF

V: TRBV5-4
D: TRBD2
J: TRBJ2-7
size: NA
DNA: TGTGCCAGCAGTTCAGCGGGAGGAGCCTACGAGCAGTACTTC
CDR3: CASSSAGGAYEQYF

V: TRBV5-1
D: NA
J: TRBJ1-3
size: NA
DNA: TGCGCCAGCAGCCGCGACTCGAGCTCTGGAAACACCATATATTTT
CDR3: CASSRDSSSGNTIYF

V: TRBV2
D: TRBD2
J: TRBJ2-1
size: NA
DNA: TGTGCCAGCGGGGGGGACTACTACAATGAGCAGTTCTTC
CDR3: CASGGDYYNEQFF

V: TRBV7-2
D: TRBD1
J: TRBJ1-3
size: NA
DNA: TGTGCCAGCAGCTCGACAGGGTTTACAACCACCATATATTTT
CDR3: CASSSTGFTTTIYF

V: TRBV2
D: NA
J: TRBJ1-5
size: NA
DNA: TGTGCCAGCAGCCTGGGGGGGGTCAATCAGCCCCAGCATTTT
CDR3: CASSLGGVNQPQHF

V: TRBV28
D: TRBD2
J: TRBJ2-1
size: NA
DNA: TGTGCCAGCCGCACTAGCGGGAGGGGAATTGTTGGTGAGCAGTTCTTC
CDR3: CASRTSGRGIVGEQFF

V: TRBV20-1
D: NA
J: TRBJ1-1
size: NA
DNA: TGCGGACTGGGGGGTTTTGAATCTTTCTTT
CDR3: CGLGGFESFF

V: TRBV7-3
D: NA
J: TRBJ1-6
size: NA
DNA: TGTGCCACCTCGAGTACCTTTAATTCACCCCTCCACTTT
CDR3: CATSSTFNSPLHF

V: TRBV5-1
D: TRBD1
J: TRBJ2-7
size: NA
DNA: TGCGCCAGCAGCTTAGGGACAGGGTTCAACGAGCAGTACTTC
CDR3: CASSLGTGFNEQYF

V: TRBV5-1
D: NA
J: TRBJ1-2
size: NA
DNA: TGCGCCAGCAGCCCCCTTCCCGACAGGAACTATGGCTACACCTTC
CDR3: CASSPLPDRNYGYTF

V: TRBV5-1
D: NA
J: TRBJ1-1
size: NA
DNA: TGCGCCAGCAGCTTTATCACAGCGAACACTGAAGCTTTCTTT
CDR3: CASSFITANTEAFF

V: TRBV4-2
D: NA
J: TRBJ1-5
size: NA
DNA: TGTGCCAGCAGCCAAGACTACCGTATAGGAGGGCAGCCCCAGCATTTT
CDR3: CASSQDYRIGGQPQHF

V: TRBV5-1
D: TRBD1
J: TRBJ2-3
size: NA
DNA: TGCGCCAGCAGCTTGGGAGGGACAGGGAGAGAAGATACGCAGTATTTT
CDR3: CASSLGGTGREDTQYF

V: TRBV6-5
D: TRBD1
J: TRBJ2-1
size: NA
DNA: TGTGCCAGCAGTACAGGGGGCAATGAGCAGTTCTTC
CDR3: CASSTGGNEQFF

V: TRBV11-2
D: TRBD2
J: TRBJ2-1
size: once
DNA: TGTGCCAGCAGCGTTACTAGCGGATCCTACAATGAGCAGTTCTTC
CDR3: CASSVTSGSYNEQFF

V: TRBV28
D: TRBD2
J: TRBJ2-3
size: once
DNA: TGTGCCAGCAGTTTCCTGACTAGCGGGAGGAAGGCAGATACGCAGTATTTT
CDR3: CASSFLTSGRKADTQYF

V: TRBV4-2
D: NA
J: TRBJ1-4
size: NA
DNA: TGTGCCAGCAGCCAAACAGCCGCAACTAATGAAAAACTGTTTTTT
CDR3: CASSQTAATNEKLFF

V: TRBV19
D: TRBD1
J: TRBJ1-5
size: NA
DNA: TGTGCCAGTAGTCCAACGGACAGGGGGCAAACTCAGCCCCAGCATTTT
CDR3: CASSPTDRGQTQPQHF

V: TRBV7-2
D: TRBD2
J: TRBJ2-1
size: NA
DNA: TGTGCCAGCAGTCAACTAGCGGGAGCTTACAATGAGCAGTTCTTC
CDR3: CASSQLAGAYNEQFF

V: TRBV30
D: TRBD2
J: TRBJ2-2
size: NA
DNA: TGTGCCTGGAGTCGACTAGCGGGCGATACCGGGGAGCTGTTTTTT
CDR3: CAWSRLAGDTGELFF

V: TRBV7-2
D: NA
J: TRBJ1-4
size: NA
DNA: TGTGCCAGCAGCTTAGTTGGAGGAACTAATGAAAAACTGTTTTTT
CDR3: CASSLVGGTNEKLFF

V: TRBV7-3
D: TRBD1
J: TRBJ2-1
size: NA
DNA: TGTGCCAGCAGCTTAAGGGGACAGGGTAACAATGAGCAGTTCTTC
CDR3: CASSLRGQGNNEQFF

V: TRBV7-2
D: NA
J: TRBJ2-5
size: NA
DNA: TGTGCCAGCAGCTTAGTTACAGGCGGAGAGACCCAGTACTTC
CDR3: CASSLVTGGETQYF

V: TRBV28
D: TRBD1
J: TRBJ2-5
size: NA
DNA: TGTGCCAGCAGTCCTTATACCCGGACAGGGAGGACGAAGTCGGAGACCCAGTACTTC
CDR3: CASSPYTRTGRTKSETQYF

V: TRBV6-5
D: TRBD1
J: TRBJ2-5
size: NA
DNA: TGTGCCAGCAGACAAACAGGGGGCCGGGAGACCCAGTACTTC
CDR3: CASRQTGGRETQYF

V: TRBV7-6
D: TRBD2
J: TRBJ2-1
size: once
DNA: TGTGCCAGCAGCTTAGCTAGCGGGGGGCCCAATGTGCAGTTCTTC
CDR3: CASSLASGGPNVQFF

V: TRBV7-6
D: TRBD1
J: TRBJ2-2
size: NA
DNA: TGTGCCAGCAGCTTATATATTGGGACGTGGACAGGGGAAGAGGTTGTCGGCGGGGAGCTGTTTTTT
CDR3: CASSLYIGTWTGEEVVGGELFF

V: TRBV19
D: TRBD1
J: TRBJ2-3
size: NA
DNA: TGTGCCAGTAGTATCTGGGACAGGGCACCAGATACGCAGTATTTT
CDR3: CASSIWDRAPDTQYF

V: TRBV28
D: NA
J: TRBJ2-7
size: NA
DNA: TGTGCCAGCAGTTCCCCCCTGAGGGAGCAGTACTTC
CDR3: CASSSPLREQYF

V: TRBV24-1
D: NA
J: TRBJ1-5
size: NA
DNA: TGTGCCACCAGTGATTTGCGGAGCAATCAGCCCCAGCATTTT
CDR3: CATSDLRSNQPQHF

V: TRBV30
D: NA
J: TRBJ1-1
size: NA
DNA: TGTGCCTGGATTGGGGGGACGGGGAACACTGAAGCTTTCTTT
CDR3: CAWIGGTGNTEAFF

V: TRBV19
D: NA
J: TRBJ1-3
size: NA
DNA: TGTGCCAGTAGTTGGACAAGGAAGACTGGAAACACCATATATTTT
CDR3: CASSWTRKTGNTIYF

V: TRBV3-1/TRBV3-2
D: NA
J: TRBJ2-7
size: NA
DNA: TGTGCCAGCAGTCCTACTAGCTCCTACGAGCAGTACTTC
CDR3: CASSPTSSYEQYF

V: TRBV24-1
D: TRBD2
J: TRBJ2-1
size: NA
DNA: TGTGCCACCAGTGACTGGACTAGCGGGAGTCAATACAATGAGCAGTTCTTC
CDR3: CATSDWTSGSQYNEQFF

V: TRBV7-2
D: TRBD2
J: TRBJ2-2
size: NA
DNA: TGTGCCAGCAGCCGCGGGGGGCCCCCCGGGGAGCTGTTTTTT
CDR3: CASSRGGPPGELFF

V: TRBV5-8
D: TRBD2
J: TRBJ2-3
size: NA
DNA: TGTGCCAGCAGCTTGGGGCTAGCGGGAGGACTGGCCACAGATACGCAGTATTTT
CDR3: CASSLGLAGGLATDTQYF

V: TRBV7-8
D: NA
J: TRBJ2-5
size: once
DNA: TGTGCCAGCAGCCTTCCCCAGGGGCAGGGGACCCAGTACTTC
CDR3: CASSLPQGQGTQYF

V: TRBV7-8
D: NA
J: TRBJ1-1
size: few
DNA: TGTGCCAGCAGCTTAGATCCAGGGATGAACACTGAAGCTTTCTTT
CDR3: CASSLDPGMNTEAFF

V: TRBV6-5
D: TRBD1
J: TRBJ2-1
size: NA
DNA: TGTGCCAGCAGCGGGGACAGGGGCAGGGGACGTGAGCAGTTCTTC
CDR3: CASSGDRGRGREQFF

V: TRBV6-1
D: NA
J: TRBJ2-5
size: NA
DNA: TGTGCCAGCCGTGAGGCGGGGACCCAAGAGACCCAGTACTTC
CDR3: CASREAGTQETQYF

V: TRBV7-6
D: NA
J: TRBJ2-1
size: NA
DNA: TGTGCCAGCGCCTCCTTCGAGGGAACCTACAATGAGCAGTTCTTC
CDR3: CASASFEGTYNEQFF

V: TRBV29-1
D: NA
J: TRBJ1-2
size: few
DNA: TGCAGCGTTGATCTTGGCAGGGCAAGTGGCTACACCTTC
CDR3: CSVDLGRASGYTF

V: TRBV2
D: NA
J: TRBJ1-4
size: few
DNA: TGTGCCAGCAGGGACAGAGACAATGAAAAACTGTTTTTT
CDR3: CASRDRDNEKLFF

V: TRBV2
D: TRBD1
J: TRBJ1-4
size: few
DNA: TGTGCCAGCAGTGGAGGGGGCCTTAATGAAAAACTGTTTTTT
CDR3: CASSGGGLNEKLFF

V: TRBV28
D: TRBD2
J: TRBJ2-4
size: NA
DNA: TGTGCCAGCAGTCCCGGGACTAGCGGCCTAGCCAAAAACATTCAGTACTTC
CDR3: CASSPGTSGLAKNIQYF

V: TRBV4-1
D: NA
J: TRBJ1-5
size: NA
DNA: TGCGCCAGCAGCCAAGACGGACAGTACAATCAGCCCCAGCATTTT
CDR3: CASSQDGQYNQPQHF

V: TRBV29-1
D: NA
J: TRBJ1-1
size: NA
DNA: TGCAGCGTTCTTAGCGGAATGAACACTGAAGCTTTCTTT
CDR3: CSVLSGMNTEAFF

V: TRBV9
D: TRBD1
J: TRBJ1-1
size: once
DNA: TGTGCCAGCAGCGCACCTGACAGGGGGTTTACTGAAGCTTTCTTT
CDR3: CASSAPDRGFTEAFF

V: TRBV28
D: TRBD1
J: TRBJ1-3
size: NA
DNA: TGTGCCAGCAGTGGGACAGGGCGGGGAACTGGAAACACCATATATTTT
CDR3: CASSGTGRGTGNTIYF